Sequencing of this T cell receptor (beta chain) was carried out in a study of CD8 T cells in ankylosing spondylitis. TCRdb reanalysed the 5' RACE reads using MiXCR and keeps one entry per CDR3 protein. The table has some 250,000 distinct CDR3 sequences, approximately 9% seen once; the top ten hold approximately 7%. The CDR3 consists of 12 residues. The V and J ends lost 7 bases and 5 bases, in that order; junction bases with no gene match: 5. This TCR was recovered from a male donor with ankylosing spondylitis or in good health (not recorded which). Sequencing was performed on blood, either unsorted or a sorted T cell fraction (not recorded which). The chain recombines TRBV12-3 or TRBV12-4 with TRBJ2-7; 7 nucleotides agree with TRBD1. For the CDR3, the DNA is TGTGCCAGCACCCTAGGGGGCCACGAGCAGTACTTC. This sequence encodes CASTLGGHEQYF.